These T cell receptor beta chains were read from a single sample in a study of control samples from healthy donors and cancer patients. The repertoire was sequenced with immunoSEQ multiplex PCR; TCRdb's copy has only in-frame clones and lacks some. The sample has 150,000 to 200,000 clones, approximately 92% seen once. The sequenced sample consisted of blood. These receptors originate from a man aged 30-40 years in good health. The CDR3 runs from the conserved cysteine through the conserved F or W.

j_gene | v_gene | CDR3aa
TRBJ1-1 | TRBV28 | CASSPGLGDGTEAFF
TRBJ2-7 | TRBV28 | CASVPGTSKYEQYF
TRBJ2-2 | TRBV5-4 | CASSSLTSTGELFF
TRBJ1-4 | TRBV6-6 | CASSDRGAEKLFF
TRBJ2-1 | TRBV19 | CASSIEGQGAVASYNEQFF
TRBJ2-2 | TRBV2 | CASSEVRGGTGELFF
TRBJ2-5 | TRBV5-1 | CASSFGTGRETQYF
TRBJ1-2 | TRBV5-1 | CASSLEPGIDGYTF
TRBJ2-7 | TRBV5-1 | CASSLAGEGLSYEQYF
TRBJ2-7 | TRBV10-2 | CASSDPGGRAGEQYF
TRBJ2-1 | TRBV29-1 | CSVEDADEQFF
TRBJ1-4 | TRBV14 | CASSQVETTNEKLFF
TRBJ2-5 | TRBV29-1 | CSVELAGVRTQYF
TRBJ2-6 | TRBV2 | CASIPRWANVLTF
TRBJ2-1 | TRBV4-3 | CASSQDPDRYNEQFF
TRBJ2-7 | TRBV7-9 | CASSRDAEYEQYF
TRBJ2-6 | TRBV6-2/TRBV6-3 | CASSTGRESGANVLTF
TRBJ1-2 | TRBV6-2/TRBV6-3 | CASSRDREIYYGYTF
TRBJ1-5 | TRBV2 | CASSAGTNQPQHF
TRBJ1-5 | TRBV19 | CASSIGGWDQPQHF
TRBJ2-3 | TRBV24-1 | CATAGTSGGAWGSDTQYF
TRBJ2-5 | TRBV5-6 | CASSLRVGGLQETQYF
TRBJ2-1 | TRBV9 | CASSGTAGGPLEQFF
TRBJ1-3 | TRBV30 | CAWSPVGNTIYF
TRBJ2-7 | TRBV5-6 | CASSPTPRLEYQYF
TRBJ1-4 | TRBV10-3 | CAISESTMGPNGEKLFF
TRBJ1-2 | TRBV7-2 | CASSLGGRNPNYGYTF
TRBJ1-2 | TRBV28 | CASNERAYGYTF
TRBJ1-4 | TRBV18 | CASSHRDRLVGEKLFF